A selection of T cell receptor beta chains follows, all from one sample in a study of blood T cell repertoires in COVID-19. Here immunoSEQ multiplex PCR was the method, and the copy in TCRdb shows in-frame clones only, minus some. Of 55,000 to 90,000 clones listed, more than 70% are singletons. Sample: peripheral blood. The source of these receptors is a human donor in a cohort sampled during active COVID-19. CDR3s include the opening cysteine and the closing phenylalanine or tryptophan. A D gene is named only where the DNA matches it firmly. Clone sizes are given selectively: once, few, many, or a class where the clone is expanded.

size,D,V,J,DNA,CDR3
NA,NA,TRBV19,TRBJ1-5,TGTGCCAGTCGTCCAGGGGAACGTCAGCCCCAGCATTTT,CASRPGERQPQHF
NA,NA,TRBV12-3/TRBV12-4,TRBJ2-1,TGTGCCAGCAGAGCCTTCCCCCGAGGGGAGCAGTTCTTC,CASRAFPRGEQFF
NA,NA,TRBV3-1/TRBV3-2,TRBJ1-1,TGTGCCAGCAGCCAGTCCCGGGGGGCGAGGGAAGCTTTCTTT,CASSQSRGAREAFF
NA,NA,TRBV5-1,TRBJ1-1,TGCGCCAGCAGCCCGAACCCAGGGTTCATGAACACTGAAGCTTTCTTT,CASSPNPGFMNTEAFF
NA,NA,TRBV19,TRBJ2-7,TGTGCCAGTAGCCGGGACACTCTCTACGAGCAGTACTTC,CASSRDTLYEQYF
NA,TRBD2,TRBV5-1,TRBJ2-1,TGCGCCAGCAGCTTGCAGGGAGGGTACAATGAGCAGTTCTTC,CASSLQGGYNEQFF
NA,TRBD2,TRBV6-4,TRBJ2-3,TGTGCCAGCAGTGAAGGAGTCGCGGGGAGGGGCACAGATACGCAGTATTTT,CASSEGVAGRGTDTQYF
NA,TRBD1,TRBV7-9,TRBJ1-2,TGTGCCAGCAGCTTACGAGGGGGCGATGGCTACACCTTC,CASSLRGGDGYTF
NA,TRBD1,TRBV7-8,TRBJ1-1,TGTGCCAGCAGCCCCGGGGACAGGGTAGCTGAAGCTTTCTTT,CASSPGDRVAEAFF
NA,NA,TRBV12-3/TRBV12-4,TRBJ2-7,TGTGCCAGCGGGCCGTACTCCTACGAGCAGTACTTC,CASGPYSYEQYF
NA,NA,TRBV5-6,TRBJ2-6,TGTGCCAGCAGCTTGGCAGGGTTCTCTGGGGCCAACGTCCTGACTTTC,CASSLAGFSGANVLTF
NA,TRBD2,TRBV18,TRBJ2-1,TGTGCCAGCTCACCACTTAGCGGGAACGTCAATGAGCAGTTCTTC,CASSPLSGNVNEQFF
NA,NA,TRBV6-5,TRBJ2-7,TGTGCCAGCAGGACAGCTAACTCCTACGAGCAGTACTTC,CASRTANSYEQYF
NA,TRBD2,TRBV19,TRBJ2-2,TGTGCCAGTAGTATAGGGGCGGGAGCCGGGGAGCTGTTTTTT,CASSIGAGAGELFF
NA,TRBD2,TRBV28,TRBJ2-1,TGTGCCAGCAGTTTATTGGTTGGAGCGGGAAGCTCCTACAATGAGCAGTTCTTC,CASSLLVGAGSSYNEQFF
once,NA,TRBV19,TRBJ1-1,TGTGCCAGTAGTCTCCGGGGGGGCGGGAACACTGAAGCTTTCTTT,CASSLRGGGNTEAFF
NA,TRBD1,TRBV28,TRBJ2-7,TGTGCCAGCAACGGGAGACAGGGGTCCACCTACGAGCAGTACTTC,CASNGRQGSTYEQYF
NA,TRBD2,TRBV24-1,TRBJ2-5,TGTGCCACCAGTGATCCAGGACTAGGGAACGTCAAAGAGACCCAGTACTTC,CATSDPGLGNVKETQYF
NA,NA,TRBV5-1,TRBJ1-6,TGCGCCAGCAGCTTTAACGCAGGGGACAATTCACCCCTCCACTTT,CASSFNAGDNSPLHF
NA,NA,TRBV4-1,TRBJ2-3,TGCGCCAGCAGCCAGGCCCTTCTTAGGAGATCTGCAGATACGCAGTATTTT,CASSQALLRRSADTQYF
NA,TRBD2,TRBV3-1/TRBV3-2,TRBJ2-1,TGTGCCAGCAGCCAAGGACCGGGGACTACGACTGAGCAGTTCTTC,CASSQGPGTTTEQFF
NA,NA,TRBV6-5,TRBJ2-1,TGTGCCAGCAGTCCAACAGGGAAGAATGAGCAGTTCTTC,CASSPTGKNEQFF
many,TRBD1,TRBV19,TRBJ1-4,TGTGCCAGTAGTATGTCCGGACAGGCTCAAACTAATGAAAAACTGTTTTTT,CASSMSGQAQTNEKLFF
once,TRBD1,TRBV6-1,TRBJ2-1,TGTGCCAGCAGTGACAGGGGGCTGAATGAGCAGTTCTTC,CASSDRGLNEQFF
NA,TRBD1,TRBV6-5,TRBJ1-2,TGTGCCAGCAGGGACAGGGGGTTCTATGGCTACACCTTC,CASRDRGFYGYTF
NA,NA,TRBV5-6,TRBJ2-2,TGTGCCAGCAGCTTGGGGCGGGGGCGCGGTCGGTTAGACGGGGAGCTGTTTTTT,CASSLGRGRGRLDGELFF
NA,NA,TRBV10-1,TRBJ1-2,TGCGCCAGCAGTGAATTCTCCGCGGGGGAATATGGCTACACCTTC,CASSEFSAGEYGYTF
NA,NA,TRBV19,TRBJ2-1,TGTGCCAGTAGTATAGACGCGCCAGGTTTGGCCGGGATTATGAATGAGCAGTTCTTC,CASSIDAPGLAGIMNEQFF
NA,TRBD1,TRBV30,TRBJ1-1,TGTGCCTGGAGCTTACAGGGGACTGAAGCTTTCTTT,CAWSLQGTEAFF
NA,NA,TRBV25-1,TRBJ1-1,TGTGCCAGCAGTGGTAACAGTGAAGCTTTCTTT,CASSGNSEAFF
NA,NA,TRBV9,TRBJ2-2,TGTGCCAGCAGCCCCCGGGGGACTCGAACCGGGGAGCTGTTTTTT,CASSPRGTRTGELFF
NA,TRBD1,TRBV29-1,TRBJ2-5,TGCAGCGTCGATGGGGCCCGAAACCGGGACAGGGGGGGGCAAGAGACCCAGTACTTC,CSVDGARNRDRGGQETQYF
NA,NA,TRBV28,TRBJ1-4,TGTGCCAGCAGTTTCCTAACCGGGGTCTCGAATGAAAAACTGTTTTTT,CASSFLTGVSNEKLFF
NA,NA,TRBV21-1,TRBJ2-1,TGTGCCAGCTCGGGGGACAGACACCGGGATGAGCAGTTCTTC,CASSGDRHRDEQFF
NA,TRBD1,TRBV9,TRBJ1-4,TGTGCCAGCAGCGTGACAGGGGACGGGGAAAAACTGTTTTTT,CASSVTGDGEKLFF
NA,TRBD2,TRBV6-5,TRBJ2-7,TGTGCCAGCAGTTACTCAGCTAGCGGGTCCTACGAGCAGTACTTC,CASSYSASGSYEQYF
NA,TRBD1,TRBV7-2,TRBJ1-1,TGTGCCAGCAGCTTTATCGCCGTAGCCAGACAGGGGAAGAACACTGAAGCTTTCTTT,CASSFIAVARQGKNTEAFF
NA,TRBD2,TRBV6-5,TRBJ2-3,TGTGCCAGCAGGCCACTAGCGGGAGTAACAGATACGCAGTATTTT,CASRPLAGVTDTQYF
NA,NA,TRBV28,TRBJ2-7,TGTGCCAGCAGCCGCGGGGGGACAGGGAAGGCCGAGCAGTACTTC,CASSRGGTGKAEQYF
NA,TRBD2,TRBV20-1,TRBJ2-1,TGCAGTGCTAGTGTTCCAGCGGGAGGCTCCAGGGAGCAGTTCTTC,CSASVPAGGSREQFF
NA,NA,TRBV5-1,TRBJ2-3,TGCGCCAGCAGCTTGGCCGGGGGAGTTACACACACAGATACGCAGTATTTT,CASSLAGGVTHTDTQYF
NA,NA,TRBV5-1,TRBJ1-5,TGCGCCAGCGACCCGGGACAAAGTAGGAATCAGCCCCAGCATTTT,CASDPGQSRNQPQHF
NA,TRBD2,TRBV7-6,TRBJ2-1,TGTGCCAGCAGCCCTGGGACTAGCGTCTACAATGAGCAGTTCTTC,CASSPGTSVYNEQFF
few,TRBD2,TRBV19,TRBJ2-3,TGTGCCAGTAGTGCCCTTAGCGGGAGTGGTGCAGATACGCAGTATTTT,CASSALSGSGADTQYF
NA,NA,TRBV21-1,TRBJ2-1,TGTGCCAGCAGCAAAGAACGGGATAGTTGCAATGAGCAGTTCTTC,CASSKERDSCNEQFF
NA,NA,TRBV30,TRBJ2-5,TGTGCCTGGAGTGTATCGACAGGCGAGACCCAGTACTTC,CAWSVSTGETQYF
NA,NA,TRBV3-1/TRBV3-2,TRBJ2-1,TGTGCCAGCAGCCAAGGGGGCAGGAGCTCCTACAATGAGCAGTTCTTC,CASSQGGRSSYNEQFF
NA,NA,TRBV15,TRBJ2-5,TGTGCCACCAGCGGAGACATTGAGACCCAGTACTTC,CATSGDIETQYF
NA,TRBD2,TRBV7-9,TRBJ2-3,TGTGCCAGCAGCTCCCGACTAGCGGGAGACCCAGATACGCAGTATTTT,CASSSRLAGDPDTQYF
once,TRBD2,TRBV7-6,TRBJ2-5,TGTGCCAGCAGCTTAGGACTCGGGACTAGCGGGAGGGGATTCTTCCAAGAGACCCAGTACTTC,CASSLGLGTSGRGFFQETQYF
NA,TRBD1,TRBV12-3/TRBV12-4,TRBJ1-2,TGTGCCAGCAGTAACAGGGGAATTTATGGCTACACCTTC,CASSNRGIYGYTF
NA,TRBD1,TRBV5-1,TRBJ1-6,TGCGCCAGCACGACAGGGGGCGATTCACCCCTCCACTTT,CASTTGGDSPLHF
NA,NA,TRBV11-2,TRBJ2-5,TGTGCCAGCAGCTTAGGTACCGCCGGGACCCAGTACTTC,CASSLGTAGTQYF
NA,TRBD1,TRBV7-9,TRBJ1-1,TGTGCCAGCAGCTCAACAGGGGGCGCGGGAGCTTTCTTT,CASSSTGGAGAFF
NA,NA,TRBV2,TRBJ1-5,TGTGCCAGCAGAGTGGAGAGCGGTGGGGTGCGGCCCCAGCATTTT,CASRVESGGVRPQHF
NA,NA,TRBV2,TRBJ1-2,TGTGCCAGCAGTGCACGGAACTATGGCTACACCTTC,CASSARNYGYTF
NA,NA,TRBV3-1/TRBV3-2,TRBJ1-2,TGTGCCAGCAATGGTGGGCGCGCCATCTATGGCTACACCTTC,CASNGGRAIYGYTF